This T cell receptor (beta chain) stems from a study of tumor-infiltrating lymphocytes in localized non-small cell lung cancer. Germline assignment: CDR1 DFQATT and CDR2 SNEGSKA (reference sequence). V was cut by 6 bases and J by 14 bases, with 18 bases left in between. The CDR3 consists of 11 residues. Libraries were prepared by immunoSEQ multiplex PCR; TCRdb keeps only in-frame clonotypes and omits some of them. The sample holds some 29,000 clones, around 85% seen once. The receptor was derived from a human donor with non-small cell lung cancer. J is TRBJ2-3 and V is TRBV20-1, with D possibly being TRBD2 (5 bases). The sequencing input was lung tumor tissue. The CDR3 reads CSAMDGDRGYF. The DNA for the CDR3 is TGCAGTGCAATGGACGGAGATCGGGGGTATTTT.